This TCR beta chain stems from a study of beta chain features in type 1 diabetes. Study-wide background: About 110 million sorted cells were examined across all samples. General study points: When Type 1 diabetes patients were examined, their TCRB CDR3s proved moderately but significantly shorter in all four CD4+ subsets.

Expressed TCRB transcripts were sequenced, since all the RNA that had been isolated was reverse transcribed. TCRdb's table, derived via immunoSEQ multiplex PCR, lists solely in-frame clones and lacks some. The table has over 650,000 clones, 11% to 15% seen once. A few counts support this clone. What it binds is not known. There was one heparinised blood draw per donor, averaging roughly 110 mL. Sorting that relied on CD45RO/CCR7/CD25/CD127/CD95/CD27 yielded CD4+ naive, central memory, regulatory and stem cell-like memory cells. This clonotype was obtained from a man aged 18 to 29 with type 1 diabetes. Material: naive CD4+ T cells from blood.

The CDR3 loop is CASSVGSGTSGYNEQFF. The CDR3 DNA reads TGTGCCAGCAGCGTGGGCTCCGGGACTAGCGGGTACAATGAGCAGTTCTTC. The chain has TRBV9 and TRBJ2-1; 12 bases match TRBD2. The V segment lost 2 bases and the J segment 4 bases; nucleotides outside the gene matches: 7. CDR1 is SGDLS, CDR2 YYNGEE, per germline. This CDR3 comprises 17 residues.